This record looks at one TCR beta chain sequence and its context. Original analysis: Reference gene primers were amplified, and this amplification served to estimate nucleated cell counts. The data were produced by immunoSEQ multiplex PCR, yet TCRdb's version contains in-frame clones alone and is incomplete. V and J calls and clone size are given by that table; D and trimming were obtained from the DNA. The top ten hold under 15% of the sample, which has 250,000 to 350,000 clones, around 91% seen once. This sample is part of a study of blood T cell repertoires in COVID-19. Study in general: Donors in the United States, Italy and Spain gave samples during acute or convalescent COVID-19. PBMCs, B-cell-depleted T cells, or T cells provided the cDNA or gDNA that made up the material.

Germline V gene lookup returns CDR1 MDHEN and CDR2 SYDVKM. The CDR3 sequence is 16 residues long. The V and J ends lost 5 bases and 2 bases respectively, with 18 bases between them. The genes are TRBV28 and TRBJ2-5, with D possibly being TRBD2 (5 bases). This receptor was taken from an older woman with acute or convalescent COVID-19. The specimen sequenced was peripheral blood. CDR3 coding DNA: TGTGCCAGCAGTCGAGGTAGAGGGAGTAAACAAGAGACCCAGTACTTC. It translates to CASSRGRGSKQETQYF. Full variable domain (outside the CDR3, taken from reference TRBV28 and TRBJ2-5): DVKVTQSSRYLVKRTGEKVFLECVQDMDHENMFWYRQDPGLGLRLIYFSYDVKMKEKGDIPEGYSVSREKKERFSLILESASTNQTSMYLCASSRGRGSKQETQYFGPGTRLLVL.